The 30 T cell receptor beta chains below all came from one sample that was sequenced in a study of shared clonotypes between healthy human individuals. The assay was immunoSEQ multiplex PCR, and TCRdb's table has in-frame clones only and misses some. Among about 2.3 million clones listed, approximately 90% were seen once. The sequencing sample was made of naive CD4+ T cells from PBMCs. Subset defined: CD45RA+ positively selected. Receptor source: a man aged 18 to 30 in good health. Some clones in this sample may be carry-over from other donors' samples.

The V gene is TRBV7-3, the J gene TRBJ2-2, with D hard to call. V was trimmed by 6 bases and J by 4 bases, leaving 9 bases between them. There are 13 residues in the CDR3. CDR1 and CDR2 (germline): SGHTA, FQGTGA. CDR3 in DNA: TGTGCCAGCAGACCCTCGACCACCGGGGAGCTGTTTTTT. Translation gives CASRPSTTGELFF.

The chain links TRBV28 to TRBJ2-7, with D hard to call. Trimming took 5 bases from V and 6 from J, leaving 17 bases between them. The germline V gene has CDR1 MDHEN and CDR2 SYDVKM. The CDR3 runs 14 residues. The CDR3 bases are TGTGCCAGCAGTCTCACTTTCCCCACGCGCGAGCAGTACTTC. This codes for CASSLTFPTREQYF. The whole variable domain, remainder taken from reference TRBV28 and TRBJ2-7, is DVKVTQSSRYLVKRTGEKVFLECVQDMDHENMFWYRQDPGLGLRLIYFSYDVKMKEKGDIPEGYSVSREKKERFSLILESASTNQTSMYLCASSLTFPTREQYFGPGTRLTVT.

The chain has TRBV6-5 and TRBJ2-7; the D gene is possibly TRBD2 (5 bases). The CDR3 covers 15 residues. From germline, CDR1 is MNHEY and CDR2 SVGAGI. Trimming left V 4 bases short and J 2 bases short, with 15 bases between. The CDR3 nucleotides are TGTGCCAGCAGTTCCCAACCGGCGGGTACCTACGAGCAGTACTTC. This encodes CASSSQPAGTYEQYF.

V usage is TRBV7-3 and J usage is TRBJ1-1, with no clear D. Germline CDR1 is SGHTA and CDR2 is FQGTGA. The CDR3 extends over 13 amino acids. V lost 2 bases, J lost 6 bases, and 10 bases lay in between. As DNA, the CDR3 is TGTGCCAGCAGCTTAGGGTATGGCGCTGAAGCTTTCTTT. Amino acids: CASSLGYGAEAFF.

The chain combines TRBV30 with TRBJ1-5, with D unresolved. Trimming cost V 0 bases and J 7 bases, with 10 bases left between them. The CDR3 extends over 13 amino acids. The germline V gene encodes CDR1 GTSNPN and CDR2 SVGIG (reference sequence). Here the CDR3 reads CAWSVSRRQPQHF. CDR3 nucleotides: TGTGCCTGGAGTGTTTCAAGACGGCAGCCCCAGCATTTT.

The chain has TRBV7-2 and TRBJ1-4; D is perhaps TRBD1 (6 bases). Trimming removed 4 bases from V and 5 bases from J, with 17 bases in between. Germline CDR1 SGHTA, CDR2 FQGNSA. CDR3 length: 16 amino acids. The CDR3 DNA follows: TGTGCCAGCAGCTCTGCGGGGCGGGGGCGGAATGAAAAACTGTTTTTT. Translating it yields CASSSAGRGRNEKLFF.

V is TRBV25-1 and J is TRBJ1-2; 7 bases fit TRBD1. V dropped 2 bases and J dropped 1; count of bases not matched to a gene: 4. The CDR3 sequence is 15 residues long. Germline CDR1 MGHDK, CDR2 SYGVNS. Here the CDR3 reads CASSELTGVNYGYTF. CDR3 bases: TGTGCCAGCAGTGAACTCACAGGGGTTAACTATGGCTACACCTTC.

This chain links TRBV4-1 with TRBJ1-1; TRBD1 agrees at 7 bases. V trimming: 4 bases; J trimming: 5 bases; junction bases outside the gene matches: 4. The V gene's germline CDR1 is MGHRA and CDR2 YSYEKL. CDR3 length equals 13 residues. The CDR3 is CASSPRGRTEAFF. The CDR3 DNA reads as TGCGCCAGCAGCCCCAGGGGGAGGACTGAAGCTTTCTTT.

In DNA form, the CDR3 reads TGTGCCAGCAGCCTCCTACAGGGGACGGGCGCTGAAGCTTTCTTT. Its protein product is CASSLLQGTGAEAFF. The J gene is TRBJ1-1, the V gene TRBV5-4, with 7 bases matching TRBD1. Germline assignment: CDR1 SGHNT and CDR2 YYREEE (reference sequence). The CDR3 totals 15 residues. The V and J ends lost 4 bases and 6 bases, in that order; junction bases with no gene match: 12.

This clone appeared a single time. This rearrangement joins TRBV28 to TRBJ2-7, with 8 bases lining up with TRBD1. Trimming removed 8 bases from V and 2 bases from J; junction bases left unmatched: 5. CDR1 and CDR2 (germline): MDHEN, SYDVKM. The CDR3 is made up of 13 amino acids. CDR3 region: CASSGQAPYEQYF. The CDR3 nucleotides read TGTGCCAGCTCGGGACAGGCTCCCTACGAGCAGTACTTC.

The genes are TRBV19 and TRBJ2-2, with 7 positions matching TRBD1. Trimming removed 5 bases from V and 5 bases from J; junction bases left unmatched: 8. Germline loops: CDR1 LNHDA, CDR2 SQIVND (reference sequence). The CDR3 extends over 15 amino acids. CDR3 sequence (DNA): TGTGCCAGTAGTCCCGCAGGGGGTTGGACCGGGGAGCTGTTTTTT. Encoded protein: CASSPAGGWTGELFF. Variable domain in full (rest from reference TRBV19 and TRBJ2-2): DGGITQSPKYLFRKEGQNVTLSCEQNLNHDAMYWYRQDPGQGLRLIYYSQIVNDFQKGDIAEGYSVSREKKESFPLTVTSAQKNPTAFYLCASSPAGGWTGELFFGEGSRLTVL.

The rearrangement joins TRBV28 to TRBJ2-2, with TRBD1 matching over 11 bases. Germline values: CDR1 MDHEN, CDR2 SYDVKM. The CDR3 is made up of 15 amino acids. V dropped 6 bases and J dropped 6; count of bases not matched to a gene: 6. The CDR3 spells CASSRDRGGAGELFF. The CDR3 DNA reads TGTGCCAGCAGCCGGGACAGGGGGGGAGCCGGGGAGCTGTTTTTT.

This chain links TRBV7-3 with TRBJ1-2; perhaps TRBD1 as D (6 bases). The V gene's germline CDR1 is SGHTA and CDR2 FQGTGA. The CDR3 extends over 15 amino acids. V was shortened by 0 bases and J by 0 bases, with 8 bases between the two germline ends. The CDR3, as DNA: TGTGCCAGCAGCTTAACTACAGGGTCTAACTATGGCTACACCTTC. Protein product: CASSLTTGSNYGYTF.

The chain has TRBV10-1 and TRBJ2-3; TRBD1 matches at 10 bases. The CDR3 spans 18 residues. The V gene's germline CDR1 is WNHNN and CDR2 SYGVQD (reference sequence). V gave up 6 bases and J gave up 4 bases; unmatched junction bases: 16. The chain's CDR3 is CASSDMGQGRIGADTQYF. CDR3 sequence (DNA): TGCGCCAGCAGCGACATGGGACAGGGGAGAATTGGGGCAGATACGCAGTATTTT.

The J gene is TRBJ2-2, the V gene TRBV28; the match to TRBD2 covers 8 bases. This CDR3 is built from 17 residues. The V and J ends lost 4 bases and 2 bases, in that order; junction bases with no gene match: 9. CDR1 and CDR2 (germline): MDHEN, SYDVKM. The CDR3 nucleotides are TGTGCCAGCAGTTCCCCTGCGTTAGCGGGAAACACCGGGGAGCTGTTTTTT. It specifies CASSSPALAGNTGELFF.

V and J are TRBV4-1 and TRBJ1-2; TRBD1 is a possible D gene (6 bases). V lost 6 bases, J lost 7 bases, and 21 bases lay in between. The germline V gene encodes CDR1 MGHRA and CDR2 YSYEKL. The CDR3 covers 15 residues. This CDR3 reads CASRRIGGDPFGYTF. The CDR3 DNA follows: TGCGCCAGCAGGAGGATAGGGGGGGACCCCTTTGGCTACACCTTC.

The chain carries TRBV28 and TRBJ2-7; TRBD1 might be the D (5 bases). Trimming left V 4 bases short and J 7 bases short, with 23 bases between. Germline V gene data show CDR1 as MDHEN and CDR2 as SYDVKM. This CDR3 spans 16 amino acids. The CDR3 nucleotides are TGTGCCAGCAGTTGGGCAGGGTTGTCGCTAGTGAGAGAGCAGTACTTC. Encoded protein: CASSWAGLSLVREQYF.

The chain links TRBV7-8 to TRBJ1-1; D remains ambiguous. The V gene lost 2 bases and the J gene lost 1 base, with 8 bases spanning the gap. CDR3 length: 14 residues. Germline V CDR1 and CDR2: SGHVS, FQNEAQ. CDR3 amino acids: CASSLKRANTEAFF. CDR3 DNA sequence: TGTGCCAGCAGCTTAAAGAGGGCGAACACTGAAGCTTTCTTT. Complete variable domain (other parts from reference TRBV7-8 and TRBJ1-1): GAGVSQSPRYKVAKRGQDVALRCDPISGHVSLFWYQQALGQGPEFLTYFQNEAQLDKSGLPSDRFFAERPEGSVSTLKIQRTQQEDSAVYLCASSLKRANTEAFFGQGTRLTVV.

The rearrangement joins TRBV27 to TRBJ2-1, with D perhaps matching TRBD1 (6 bases). CDR1 MNHEY and CDR2 SMNVEV come from the germline V gene (reference sequence). The V end was cut by 6 bases, the J end by 2 bases, with 11 bases between. The CDR3 runs to 14 residues. The CDR3 DNA sequence: TGTGCCAGCAGCCGAGGACAGACCTACAATGAGCAGTTCTTC. Translation gives CASSRGQTYNEQFF.

This chain links TRBV6-4 with TRBJ2-2; 7 nucleotides align to TRBD2. There are 14 residues in the CDR3. Germline trimming cut 5 bases from V and 5 bases from J; bases unmatched to any gene: 5. Per germline, CDR1 MRHNA and CDR2 SNTAGT. The CDR3 DNA is TGTGCCAGCAGTAGAATTAGCGGGACCGGGGAGCTGTTTTTT. Amino acids: CASSRISGTGELFF.

This rearrangement joins TRBV18 to TRBJ1-4, with a possible D match to TRBD1 (5 bases). Trimming shortened V by 2 bases and J by 6 bases, and 13 bases separated the two germline ends. Germline CDR1 is KGHSH and CDR2 is LQKENI. The length of the CDR3 is 15 residues. CDR3 protein: CASSPVSGNDEKLFF. In DNA form, the CDR3 reads TGTGCCAGCTCACCAGTGTCAGGGAACGATGAAAAACTGTTTTTT.

This chain connects TRBV9 to TRBJ2-5, with TRBD2 matching over 8 bases. With V trimmed by 3 bases and J by 5 bases, 12 bases remained unmatched. In germline, CDR1 is SGDLS, CDR2 YYNGEE. This CDR3 comprises 16 residues. The DNA of the CDR3 is TGTGCCAGCAGCGCTATGACGGGAGGGCTGGGGGAGACCCAGTACTTC. Amino acid sequence: CASSAMTGGLGETQYF.

This clone was detected only once. V is TRBV28 and J is TRBJ1-2, with D maybe TRBD1 (6 bases). The CDR3 extends over 16 amino acids. Between the trimmed V and J ends, which lost 5 bases and 0 bases, there was a span of 16 bases. Germline values: CDR1 MDHEN, CDR2 SYDVKM. The CDR3 nucleotides are TGTGCCAGCAGTCTTACCCCAGGGACAACTAACTATGGCTACACCTTC. It translates to CASSLTPGTTNYGYTF.

The rearrangement uses TRBV28 and TRBJ2-7, with a weak D call TRBD2 (5 bases). Looked up from germline, CDR1 is MDHEN and CDR2 is SYDVKM. CDR3 length: 16 amino acids. V gave up 4 bases and J gave up 2 bases, with 18 bases separating them. The CDR3 sequence: CASSSVGGSLTYEQYF. The CDR3 DNA follows: TGTGCCAGCAGTTCCGTGGGTGGGAGTCTGACCTACGAGCAGTACTTC.

CDR3 in amino acids: CSTGWETQYF. The CDR3 DNA reads as TGCAGTACAGGGTGGGAGACCCAGTACTTC. V gene TRBV20-1 combines with J gene TRBJ2-5, with D possibly TRBD1 on 6 matching bases. This CDR3 is 10 amino acids long. The V and J ends lost 8 bases and 5 bases respectively, with 9 bases between them. CDR1 and CDR2 (germline): DFQATT, SNEGSKA (reference sequence).

The V call is TRBV2, the J call TRBJ2-3; no firm D call. Per germline, CDR1 SNHLY and CDR2 FYNNEI. CDR3 size: 11 residues. V was shortened by 4 bases and J by 4 bases, with 3 bases between the two germline ends. CDR3 coding DNA: TGTGCCAGCAGTGTTTCAGATACGCAGTATTTT. Translated: CASSVSDTQYF.

The CDR3 loop reads CASGWKNYEKLFF. DNA of the CDR3: TGTGCCAGCGGCTGGAAGAACTATGAAAAACTGTTTTTT. This chain connects TRBV6-1 to TRBJ1-4; unclear D gene. Trimming stripped 8 bases from V and 6 bases from J, with 13 bases between. Germline V lookup: CDR1 MNHNS, CDR2 SASEGT. The CDR3 contains 13 residues.

V gene TRBV10-2 combines with J gene TRBJ1-3; possibly TRBD1 for D (6 bases). CDR1 is WSHSY, CDR2 SAAADI, per germline. This CDR3 comprises 16 residues. V was pared by 5 bases and J by 2 bases, with 16 bases between. CDR3 residues: CASSSGRGPPGNTIYF. The CDR3 DNA reads as TGCGCCAGCAGTTCAGGCAGGGGACCTCCTGGAAACACCATATATTTT.

V gene TRBV18 combines with J gene TRBJ1-4; D unresolved. CDR3 length: 16 residues. V was trimmed by 0 bases and J by 6 bases, leaving 14 bases between them. The germline V gene has CDR1 KGHSH and CDR2 LQKENI. The CDR3 sequence: CASSPPVRGLDEKLFF. In nucleotides, the CDR3 is TGTGCCAGCTCACCACCGGTAAGAGGTCTCGATGAAAAACTGTTTTTT.

Details on this clone: The same CDR3 can be traced to other DNA sequences in this sample. The V call is TRBV5-4, the J call TRBJ1-4; 8 bases match TRBD1. This CDR3 has 15 amino acids. V trimming: 2 bases; J trimming: 2 bases; junction bases outside the gene matches: 2. Germline CDR1 and CDR2: SGHNT and YYREEE (reference sequence). CDR3 amino acids: CASSFQGATNEKLFF. As DNA, the CDR3 is TGTGCCAGCAGCTTTCAGGGGGCGACTAATGAAAAACTGTTTTTT. Complete variable domain (other parts from reference TRBV5-4 and TRBJ1-4): ETGVTQSPTHLIKTRGQQVTLRCSSQSGHNTVSWYQQALGQGPQFIFQYYREEENGRGNFPPRFSGLQFPNYSSELNVNALELDDSALYLCASSFQGATNEKLFFGSGTQLSVL.